This T cell receptor (beta chain) was documented in a study of identifying expanded T cells in peripheral blood. Germline CDR1 is MNHNY and CDR2 is SVGAGI (reference sequence). The V segment lost 5 bases and the J segment 8 bases; nucleotides outside the gene matches: 7. The CDR3 has 14 residues. Notes on this clone: Its target is not known.

Collection occurred without any documented infections or immune events in donors. Data came from immunoSEQ multiplex PCR; TCRdb stores just in-frame clones and leaves some out. In the table there are 100,000 to 150,000 clones, approximately 86% of which are singletons. Overall study results and limits: Clone count variance between roughly 2-week samples rose with total template count. Over two and four weeks, about 17 and 20 clones changed, versus more than 1 between replicates.

J is TRBJ2-1 and V is TRBV6-6; 9 bases are a match to TRBD2. The sequence was collected from a person between 18 and 69 years old in good health. The specimen was blood. The DNA for the CDR3 is TGTGCCAGCAGTGGGCTAGCGGGGAGCCATGAGCAGTTCTTC. Amino acids: CASSGLAGSHEQFF.